This T cell receptor beta chain was sequenced during a study of Ad26.COV2.S vaccination and SARS-CoV-2 variants. Background on the study: Donor got 5x10^10 or 1x10^11 viral particles of Ad26.COV2.S.

About this clone: Its antigen is undetermined.

Noted treatment: some 20 received Ad26.COV2.S at low or high dose, single or two shots; 5 received placebo; per-sample allocation not given. Samples were taken on day 63 after the first vaccine or placebo injection. The CDR3 covers 15 residues. V was clipped by 0 bases and J by 8 bases, with 17 bases between them. CDR1 and CDR2 from the germline V gene are SGDLS and YYNGEE. Sequencing was performed with immunoSEQ multiplex PCR; in TCRdb, only in-frame clones are kept and a portion is missing. The sample lists some 400,000 clones; around 91% were seen once. Overall study results and limits: Recipients given vaccine exceeded placebo recipients in spike-specific TCR breadth. Those who received vaccine or placebo ended up with similar non-spike TCR breadth. CD8+ and CD4+ T cells specific for spike reportedly responded with substantial breadth after vaccination.

Sample: peripheral blood, taken in a trial of Ad26.COV2.S vaccine versus placebo. The rearrangement uses TRBV9 and TRBJ1-2, with D possibly TRBD1 on 5 matching bases. This receptor was taken from a person between 18 and 65 years old who received the Ad26.COV2.S COVID-19 vaccine or a placebo. CDR3 DNA sequence: TGTGCCAGCAGCGTAGACGGGGGGTTCAGCCAGGGCTACACCTTC. It encodes CASSVDGGFSQGYTF.